One and the same sample provided the 4 T cell receptor beta chains below, sequenced in a study of blood T cell repertoires in COVID-19. Measured with immunoSEQ multiplex PCR; TCRdb has only the in-frame clones, and not every one. The sample has about 78,000 clones; roughly nine tenths are singletons. Sequencing input: peripheral blood. These receptors were collected from a woman aged 55-69 years with acute or convalescent COVID-19.

The genes are TRBV7-9 and TRBJ2-3; 12 nucleotides match TRBD2. Germline V CDR1 and CDR2: SEHNR, FQNEAQ (reference sequence). The junction had 14 bases not matched to a gene; V was cut back by 5 bases and J by 5 bases. The CDR3 covers 18 residues. As DNA, the CDR3 is TGTGCCAGCAGCAACCTTTGGACTAGCGGGACCGGAGGAGATACGCAGTATTTT. Translated, it gives CASSNLWTSGTGGDTQYF.

The chain carries TRBV27 and TRBJ2-7; TRBD2 agrees at 9 bases. Germline CDR1 is MNHEY and CDR2 is SMNVEV (reference sequence). CDR3 length: 16 residues. The ends lost 3 bases at V and 3 bases at J; junction bases unmatched: 9. DNA of the CDR3: TGTGCCAGCAGTTTTAATATAGCGGGGGCCTACTACGAGCAGTACTTC. This codes for CASSFNIAGAYYEQYF.

This chain uses TRBV7-2 with TRBJ2-1, with a possible D match to TRBD1 (6 bases). In germline, CDR1 is SGHTA, CDR2 FQGNSA. The CDR3 runs to 16 residues. Trimming took off 5 bases at V and 5 bases at J, with 19 bases between the two ends. CDR3 sequence reads: CASSPRTERFHNEQFF. Here the CDR3 DNA reads TGTGCCAGCAGCCCTCGGACAGAGCGGTTCCACAATGAGCAGTTCTTC.

V and J are TRBV5-6 and TRBJ1-3, with D unclear. Germline V gene lookup returns CDR1 SGHDT and CDR2 YYEEEE. V was trimmed by 4 bases and J by 4 bases, leaving 9 bases between them. The CDR3 consists of 13 residues. The CDR3 region is CASSPLQGNTIYF. Here the CDR3 DNA reads TGTGCCAGCAGCCCCCTACAGGGAAACACCATATATTTT.